The 18 T cell receptor beta chains given below trace back to one sample, sequenced in a study of blood T cell repertoires in COVID-19. The table came from immunoSEQ multiplex PCR; TCRdb's copy has only in-frame clones and leaves some out. Among about 94,000 clones listed, more than 60% were seen once. The sequencing sample was made of peripheral blood. The receptor source for this set is a human donor in a cohort sampled during active COVID-19.

The chain links TRBV6-1 to TRBJ1-1; D is perhaps TRBD1 (6 bases). V lost 3 bases to trimming and J lost 3 bases, with 11 bases between them. The germline V gene has CDR1 MNHNS and CDR2 SASEGT. The CDR3 is made up of 14 amino acids. CDR3 DNA sequence: TGTGCCAGCAGTGACGACAGGTTTGACACTGAAGCTTTCTTT. Translated: CASSDDRFDTEAFF.

The chain joins TRBV13 to TRBJ1-3; D remains unclear. Germline lookup yields CDR1 PRHDT and CDR2 FYEKMQ (reference sequence). V lost 5 bases and J 4 bases, leaving 9 bases between the germline ends. The CDR3 totals 13 residues. The CDR3 DNA sequence: TGTGCCAGCAGCCTGAGGCTCGGAAACACCATATATTTT. The encoded protein is CASSLRLGNTIYF.

The chain uses TRBV28 and TRBJ1-4, with D maybe TRBD1 (5 bases). Germline CDR1 and CDR2: MDHEN and SYDVKM. This CDR3 is built from 14 residues. Trimming cost V 7 bases and J 3 bases, with 12 bases left between them. CDR3 protein: CASKRGGPNEKLFF. The CDR3 nucleotides read TGTGCCAGCAAACGGGGGGGACCTAATGAAAAACTGTTTTTT.

CDR3 nucleotides: TGCGCCAGCAGAAAGGGGGTCGACAGCAACACTGAAGCTTTCTTT. Protein: CASRKGVDSNTEAFF. The J gene is TRBJ1-1, the V gene TRBV10-2; weak D call: TRBD1 (6 bases). The CDR3 loop spans 15 amino acids. Germline assignment: CDR1 WSHSY and CDR2 SAAADI. The ends were cut back, 6 bases at V and 2 bases at J, with 16 bases in the middle.

This clone was picked up many times. For the CDR3, the DNA is TGTGCCAGCAGTTACTCGATTCGCCCGGCGGCCCCGAACACCGGGGAGCTGTTTTTT. This gives the protein CASSYSIRPAAPNTGELFF. This sequence joins TRBV6-2 or TRBV6-3 and TRBJ2-2; no firm D call. The CDR3 has 19 residues. Germline-derived CDR1 and CDR2 are MNHEY and SVGEGT. Trimming removed 0 bases at V and 0 bases at J, with 17 bases between.

This chain connects TRBV9 to TRBJ2-7; D remains unclear. Per germline, CDR1 SGDLS and CDR2 YYNGEE. Trimming removed 0 bases at V and 3 bases at J, with 7 bases between. The CDR3 extends over 13 amino acids. CDR3 region: CASSVANHYEQYF. The CDR3 DNA reads as TGTGCCAGCAGCGTAGCTAACCACTACGAGCAGTACTTC. Full variable domain (remainder filled in from reference TRBV9 and TRBJ2-7): DSGVTQTPKHLITATGQRVTLRCSPRSGDLSVYWYQQSLDQGLQFLIQYYNGEERAKGNILERFSAQQFPDLHSELNLSSLELGDSALYFCASSVANHYEQYFGPGTRLTVT.

The rearrangement uses TRBV7-9 and TRBJ1-1, with 9 bases fitting TRBD1. This CDR3 comprises 14 residues. Germline CDR1 reads SEHNR; CDR2 reads FQNEAQ (reference sequence). V gave up 6 bases and J gave up 0 bases; unmatched junction bases: 2. CDR3 protein: CASRGTGMNTEAFF. In nucleotides, the CDR3 is TGTGCCAGCAGGGGGACAGGGATGAACACTGAAGCTTTCTTT.

The rearrangement links TRBV7-6 to TRBJ2-3; possibly TRBD1 for D (5 bases). This CDR3 is built from 16 residues. Deletions cut 2 bases from V and 0 bases from J, with 12 bases between. Germline lookup yields CDR1 SGHVS and CDR2 FNYEAQ. The CDR3 spells CASSLIGQGSTDTQYF. CDR3 nucleotides: TGTGCCAGCAGCTTAATTGGGCAGGGCAGCACAGATACGCAGTATTTT.

This chain joins TRBV27 and TRBJ2-1, with TRBD1 matching 9 bases. The V gene's germline CDR1 is MNHEY and CDR2 SMNVEV (reference sequence). The CDR3 loop spans 15 amino acids. Trimming cost V 3 bases and J 15 bases; bases outside gene matches: 15. The CDR3 bases are TGTGCCAGCAGTTTCGGTAGTTTTCTCGGGACAGGGTTGTTCTTC. Its translation is CASSFGSFLGTGLFF.

This chain joins TRBV6-6 and TRBJ2-7; 9 bases are shared with TRBD2. Germline CDR1 reads MNHNY; CDR2 reads SVGAGI (reference sequence). The CDR3 sequence is 14 residues long. The CDR3: CACLAGSSSYEQYF. The DNA for the CDR3 is TGTGCGTGTCTAGCGGGGTCGAGCTCCTACGAGCAGTACTTC.

V usage is TRBV11-2 and J usage is TRBJ2-3; D possibly corresponds to TRBD2 (6 bases). The V end was cut by 6 bases, the J end by 6 bases, with 19 bases between. From germline, CDR1 is SGHAT and CDR2 FQNNGV. The CDR3 length is 15 residues. CDR3 residues: CASSHRGREIDTQYF. The CDR3 bases are TGTGCCAGCAGTCACCGCGGTCGGGAGATTGATACGCAGTATTTT.

This clone has only one observation. The chain links TRBV5-4 to TRBJ2-2; 9 nucleotides line up with TRBD2. With 0 bases clipped from V and 7 bases from J, the junction kept 7 bases outside the gene matches. The CDR3 runs 16 residues. CDR1 is SGHNT and CDR2 is YYREEE in the germline V gene (reference sequence). In nucleotides, the CDR3 is TGTGCCAGCAGCTTGGTTAGCGGGAGCGGGAACGGGGAGCTGTTTTTT. Its translation: CASSLVSGSGNGELFF.

This clone was found a few times. The chain couples TRBV5-1 to TRBJ1-4; the D is unclear. The CDR3 sequence is 14 residues long. The germline gives CDR1 SGHRS, CDR2 YFSETQ. Trimming removed 3 bases from V and 7 bases from J, with 13 bases in between. CDR3 in amino acids: CASSSPGLSEKLFF. CDR3 coding DNA: TGCGCCAGCAGCTCTCCGGGATTGAGTGAAAAACTGTTTTTT.

The chain combines TRBV9 with TRBJ2-2; unclear D gene. V was pared by 1 base and J by 8 bases, with 15 bases between. CDR3 length: 15 amino acids. Germline CDR1 is SGDLS and CDR2 is YYNGEE. The CDR3 DNA is TGTGCCAGCAGCGTAAAGGCCTCTCAGGCGGGGGAGCTGTTTTTT. Translation: CASSVKASQAGELFF.

This clone has more than one count but fewer than ten. V is TRBV9 and J is TRBJ1-5; D ambiguous. The CDR3 length is 15 residues. CDR1 SGDLS and CDR2 YYNGEE come from the germline V gene. The ends were cut back, 0 bases at V and 8 bases at J, with 15 bases in the middle. The CDR3 bases are TGTGCCAGCAGCGTAGTGGGTCGGGTGACGGAGCCCCAGCATTTT. This translates into CASSVVGRVTEPQHF.

This clone was recorded only once. V gene TRBV11-3 combines with J gene TRBJ2-1; D is perhaps TRBD1 (6 bases). The V gene's germline CDR1 is SGHNT and CDR2 YENEEA. The V end was cut by 5 bases, the J end by 6 bases, with 11 bases between. The CDR3 runs 13 residues. In DNA form, the CDR3 reads TGTGCCAGCAGCAGGGGGACGGGCAATGAGCAGTTCTTC. This codes for CASSRGTGNEQFF.

The gene calls are TRBV20-1 and TRBJ2-5; D is unclear. There are 11 residues in the CDR3. The germline V gene encodes CDR1 DFQATT and CDR2 SNEGSKA (reference sequence). Between the trimmed V and J ends, which lost 6 bases and 0 bases, there was a span of 5 bases. As DNA, the CDR3 is TGCAGTGCCGAGAACCAAGAGACCCAGTACTTC. It is translated as CSAENQETQYF.

This chain connects TRBV21-1 to TRBJ2-7; TRBD1 is the table's D call and was not checked against the DNA. TRBV21-1 is given as a pseudogene. The CDR3 is 14 amino acids. The CDR3 is CASSKETGLYEQYF. DNA of the CDR3: TGTGCCAGCAGCAAAGAGACAGGGTTGTACGAGCAGTACTTC.